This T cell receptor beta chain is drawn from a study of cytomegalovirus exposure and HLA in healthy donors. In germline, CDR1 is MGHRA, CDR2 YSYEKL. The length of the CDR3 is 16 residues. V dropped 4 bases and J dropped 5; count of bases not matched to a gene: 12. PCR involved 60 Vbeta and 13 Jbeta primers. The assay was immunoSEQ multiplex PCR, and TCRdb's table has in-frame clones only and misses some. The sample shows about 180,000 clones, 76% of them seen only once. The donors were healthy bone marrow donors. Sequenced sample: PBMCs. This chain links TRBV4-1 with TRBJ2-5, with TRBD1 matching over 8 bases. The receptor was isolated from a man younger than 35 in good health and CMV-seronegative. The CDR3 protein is CASSPNAGTGVETQYF. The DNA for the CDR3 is TGCGCCAGCAGCCCCAATGCCGGGACAGGCGTTGAGACCCAGTACTTC.